The T cell receptor (beta chain) described here comes from a study of OX40 agonist ivuxolimab in advanced cancers. Study-wide context: While on treatment, patients had intravenous ivuxolimab at 0.01 to 10 mg/kg every 2 weeks. Findings and limits, study-wide: Clonal expansion by week 6 occurred in CD4+ and CD8+ blood T cells (at 0.1 to 3.0 mg/kg). More expanded clones were found, on average, in CD8+ than in CD4+ T cells.

The germline CDR1 and CDR2 sequences are MRHNA and SNTAGT. V trimming: 8 bases; J trimming: 0 bases; junction bases outside the gene matches: 7. This CDR3 contains 15 residues. Autoimmune disease history or systemic immunosuppression meant exclusion. A word on this clone: Its antigen is not identified.

Assay used: immunoSEQ multiplex PCR; TCRdb lists only in-frame clones, some missing. The sample contains approximately 77,000 clones, under 85% of which appear only once. The TCR was taken from an adult with an advanced solid tumor such as melanoma, head and neck, liver or kidney cancer. V gene TRBV6-4 combines with J gene TRBJ1-5, with TRBD1 matching 7 bases. The specimen was CD4+ or CD8+ T cells sorted from blood, collected in a trial of the OX40 agonist ivuxolimab. CDR3 loop: CASGHRGHSNQPQHF. CDR3 nucleotides: TGTGCCAGCGGACACAGGGGCCATAGCAATCAGCCCCAGCATTTT.